Detailed here is one TCR beta chain. What it binds is unknown. This entry belongs to a study of T cell responses to AZD1222 COVID-19 vaccine. Study findings and constraints: In the spike-specific TCR repertoire, nearly half reportedly target unmutated variant regions. Regions 160-218 and 743-854 dominated among vaccine-associated CD4 TCRs spanning spike. Spike-specific TCR breadth and depth went up after people got two AZD1222 doses. Clonal diversity was possibly underestimated, and the donors were mostly white British, with more females.

V lost 0 bases and J lost 7; bases outside the gene matches: 2. The CDR3 has 13 amino acids. Germline V gives CDR1 GTSNPN, CDR2 SVGIG (reference sequence). Profiling relied on immunoSEQ multiplex PCR, and the TCRdb table lists in-frame clones only, not all of them. The sample consists of about 180,000 clones, about 91% of them appearing once. The TCR was taken from an adult in good health. The genes are TRBV30 and TRBJ2-4; 8 nucleotides align to TRBD2. Specimen: peripheral blood, collected on day 0 of AZD1222 vaccination. CDR3 loop: CAWSVRGGNIQYF. Here the CDR3 DNA reads TGTGCCTGGAGTGTACGCGGGGGGAACATTCAGTACTTC.